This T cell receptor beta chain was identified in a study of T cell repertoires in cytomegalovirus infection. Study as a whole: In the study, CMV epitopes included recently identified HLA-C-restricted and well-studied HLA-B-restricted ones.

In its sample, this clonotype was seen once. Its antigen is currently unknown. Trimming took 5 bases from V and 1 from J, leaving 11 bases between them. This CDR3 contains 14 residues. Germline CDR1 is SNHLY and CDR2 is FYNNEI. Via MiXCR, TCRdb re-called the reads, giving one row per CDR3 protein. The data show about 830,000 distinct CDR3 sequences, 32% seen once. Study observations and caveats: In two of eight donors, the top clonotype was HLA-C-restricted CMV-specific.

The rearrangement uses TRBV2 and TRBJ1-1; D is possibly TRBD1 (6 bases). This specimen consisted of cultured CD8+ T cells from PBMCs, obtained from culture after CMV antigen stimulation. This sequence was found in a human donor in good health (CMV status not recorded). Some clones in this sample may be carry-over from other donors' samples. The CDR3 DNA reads TGTGCCAGCAGTCATGACAGGAGGAACACTGAAGCTTTCTTT. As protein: CASSHDRRNTEAFF.